Following are 27 T cell receptor beta chains from one sample sequenced in a study of cytomegalovirus exposure and HLA in healthy donors. Repertoires were generated with immunoSEQ multiplex PCR, while TCRdb's copy carries only in-frame clones and drops some. There are approximately 160,000 clones in the sample; approximately 86% occur only once, and around 2% lies in the top ten. Specimen: PBMCs. These receptor sequences come from a man aged 30-40 years in good health and CMV-seropositive.

The chain combines TRBV9 with TRBJ2-7; possible D gene TRBD1, 6 bases. Trimming cost V 3 bases and J 6 bases, with 19 bases left between them. The germline V gene has CDR1 SGDLS and CDR2 YYNGEE. The CDR3 extends over 15 amino acids. The DNA of the CDR3 is TGTGCCAGCAGCGGGTCAGGGGCACCCTTGGGCGAGCAGTACTTC. Translated, it gives CASSGSGAPLGEQYF.

The rearrangement uses TRBV4-3 and TRBJ2-5, with TRBD2 matching over 11 bases. The CDR3 sequence is 15 residues long. Looked up from germline, CDR1 is LGHNA and CDR2 is YSLEER. V lost 2 bases to trimming and J lost 3 bases; unmatched junction nucleotides: 2. The CDR3 here is CASSQLSGGEETQYF. Here the CDR3 DNA reads TGCGCCAGCAGCCAACTTAGCGGGGGGGAAGAGACCCAGTACTTC.

The chain couples TRBV7-2 to TRBJ1-5, with D perhaps matching TRBD1 (6 bases). This CDR3 spans 15 amino acids. Trimming stripped 4 bases from V and 8 bases from J, with 18 bases between. Germline V gene sequence: CDR1 SGHTA, CDR2 FQGNSA. The DNA of the CDR3 is TGTGCCAGCAGCTCCCAGGACAGCCCCTGGGAGCCCCAGCATTTT. Translating gives CASSSQDSPWEPQHF.

This clone was counted once. At one end the junction does not follow the germline gene, possibly because of a read error. The chain carries TRBV19 and TRBJ2-7; D perhaps matches TRBD1 (6 bases). The CDR3 sequence is 16 residues long. Germline V gene lookup returns CDR1 LNHDA and CDR2 SQIVND (reference sequence). CDR3: CASSMGQGIPSHEQYF. In DNA, the CDR3 is TGTGCCAGTAGTATGGGTCAGGGGATCCCCTCCCACGAGCAGTACTTC.

V usage is TRBV5-6 and J usage is TRBJ2-1; D unresolved. This CDR3 region has 12 residues. CDR1 is SGHDT and CDR2 is YYEEEE in the germline V gene. Trimming took off 5 bases at V and 7 bases at J, with 10 bases between the two ends. The CDR3 spells CASSILRNEQFF. The CDR3 nucleotides are TGTGCCAGCAGTATCTTGCGTAATGAGCAGTTCTTC.

This clone has a single count. The chain is built from TRBV5-4 and TRBJ2-5; no clear D. The CDR3 is made up of 13 amino acids. Trimming left V 4 bases short and J 5 bases short, with 12 bases between. Per germline, CDR1 SGHNT and CDR2 YYREEE (reference sequence). CDR3: CASSPTYVETQYF. In DNA form, the CDR3 reads TGTGCCAGCAGCCCGACATATGTGGAGACCCAGTACTTC.

V is TRBV7-6 and J is TRBJ2-5; 9 bases align to TRBD2. The CDR3 loop spans 16 amino acids. Losses at the gene ends were 1 base for V and 4 bases for J; bases not matched to a gene: 7. Germline V CDR1 and CDR2: SGHVS, FNYEAQ. The CDR3 sequence: CASSLVRGGLGETQYF. As DNA, the CDR3 is TGTGCCAGCAGCTTAGTGCGGGGGGGCCTGGGAGAGACCCAGTACTTC.

The gene calls are TRBV7-9 and TRBJ2-5; TRBD2 agrees at 10 bases. The CDR3 is made up of 14 amino acids. Germline V CDR1 and CDR2: SEHNR, FQNEAQ (reference sequence). J lost 3 bases, V lost 2 bases, and 0 bases had no gene match. This chain's CDR3 is CASSLTSGKETQYF. The CDR3 DNA reads TGTGCCAGCAGCTTAACTAGCGGGAAAGAGACCCAGTACTTC.

This sequence joins TRBV27 and TRBJ2-5; D remains unclear. The CDR3 sequence is 13 residues long. The V gene lost 4 bases and the J gene lost 4 bases, with 10 bases spanning the gap. The germline gives CDR1 MNHEY, CDR2 SMNVEV (reference sequence). The CDR3 DNA is TGTGCCAGCAGTTGGAGCAGTACAGAGACCCAGTACTTC. This encodes CASSWSSTETQYF.

The CDR3 sequence is CASSSRVLTYEQYF. The CDR3 nucleotides read TGTGCCAGCAGCTCACGGGTGCTAACCTACGAGCAGTACTTC. The chain joins TRBV13 to TRBJ2-7; D gene uncertain. The germline V gene encodes CDR1 PRHDT and CDR2 FYEKMQ (reference sequence). Trimming took off 4 bases at V and 2 bases at J, with 12 bases between the two ends. The CDR3 is 14 amino acids.

The V call is TRBV7-2, the J call TRBJ1-2; possibly TRBD1 for D (5 bases). Trimming cost V 1 base and J 7 bases, with 13 bases left between them. The germline gives CDR1 SGHTA, CDR2 FQGNSA. The CDR3 consists of 14 residues. The CDR3 DNA follows: TGTGCCAGCAGCTTAGGGGGGGGATTGGGTGGCTACACCTTC. It is translated as CASSLGGGLGGYTF. The full variable domain, rest sourced from reference TRBV7-2 and TRBJ1-2, is GAGVSQSPSNKVTEKGKDVELRCDPISGHTALYWYRQSLGQGLEFLIYFQGNSAPDKSGLPSDRFSAERTGGSVSTLTIQRTQQEDSAVYLCASSLGGGLGGYTFGSGTRLTVV.

The chain combines TRBV6-4 with TRBJ2-5, with TRBD2 matching 10 bases. Germline V gives CDR1 MRHNA, CDR2 SNTAGT. The CDR3 is 15 amino acids. V was clipped by 5 bases and J by 1 base; unmatched bases: 4. The CDR3 DNA reads as TGTGCCAGCAGTATTAGCGGGGGGTCCCAAGAGACCCAGTACTTC. Translated, it gives CASSISGGSQETQYF.

J is TRBJ1-5 and V is TRBV7-2; 7 positions match TRBD1. V lost 5 bases and J lost 0; bases outside the gene matches: 4. Germline lookup yields CDR1 SGHTA and CDR2 FQGNSA. This CDR3 spans 15 amino acids. The CDR3 here is CASSPGQYSNQPQHF. As DNA, the CDR3 is TGTGCCAGCAGCCCGGGACAGTATAGCAATCAGCCCCAGCATTTT.

The V call is TRBV13, the J call TRBJ1-1, with D perhaps TRBD1 (5 bases). V gave up 5 bases and J gave up 5 bases, with 15 bases separating them. Per germline, CDR1 PRHDT and CDR2 FYEKMQ (reference sequence). The CDR3 spans 14 residues. The CDR3, as DNA: TGTGCCAGCAGCCGCAGGGAGGTTGGGACTGAAGCTTTCTTT. Its translation is CASSRREVGTEAFF.

The gene calls are TRBV29-1 and TRBJ2-1; 12 nucleotides match TRBD2. Germline V lookup: CDR1 SQVTM, CDR2 ANQGSEA. V was clipped by 7 bases and J by 8 bases; unmatched bases: 0. The CDR3 loop spans 11 amino acids. CDR3 DNA: TGCAGCGGACTAGCGGGGGATGAGCAGTTCTTC. This gives the protein CSGLAGDEQFF.

The chain employs TRBV4-3 and TRBJ2-5; TRBD2 might be the D (6 bases). This CDR3 has 15 amino acids. The V end lost 7 bases, the J end lost 3 bases, and 18 bases lay between the germline ends. The germline V gene has CDR1 LGHNA and CDR2 YSLEER. CDR3 nucleotides: TGCGCCAGCAAAGAGTTGGGGGGTAGGGAAGAGACCCAGTACTTC. The encoded protein is CASKELGGREETQYF.

This chain uses TRBV6-5 with TRBJ2-7; 11 bases are shared with TRBD1. The ends lost 6 bases at V and 2 bases at J; junction bases unmatched: 6. Per the germline V gene, CDR1 is MNHEY and CDR2 is SVGAGI. The CDR3 sequence is 15 residues long. The DNA of the CDR3 is TGTGCCAGCAGCTTCAGGGACAGGGGGGCCTACGAGCAGTACTTC. As protein: CASSFRDRGAYEQYF.

The chain links TRBV2 to TRBJ1-1; a possible D gene is TRBD1 (6 bases). Trimming took 5 bases from V and 2 from J, leaving 9 bases between them. In germline, CDR1 is SNHLY, CDR2 FYNNEI. CDR3 size: 13 residues. The CDR3 nucleotides read TGTGCCAGCAGTTTCAGGGGAAACACTGAAGCTTTCTTT. Translating gives CASSFRGNTEAFF.

V and J are TRBV7-8 and TRBJ2-7; a possible D gene is TRBD2 (5 bases). V lost 5 bases and J 0 bases, leaving 17 bases between the germline ends. Germline V lookup: CDR1 SGHVS, CDR2 FQNEAQ. The CDR3 runs 16 residues. The CDR3 DNA is TGTGCCAGCAGCACCCGGACTGGCGTAAACTCCTACGAGCAGTACTTC. This encodes CASSTRTGVNSYEQYF. The whole variable domain, remainder taken from reference TRBV7-8 and TRBJ2-7, is GAGVSQSPRYKVAKRGQDVALRCDPISGHVSLFWYQQALGQGPEFLTYFQNEAQLDKSGLPSDRFFAERPEGSVSTLKIQRTQQEDSAVYLCASSTRTGVNSYEQYFGPGTRLTVT.

The chain combines TRBV10-1 with TRBJ2-7, with D maybe TRBD1 (6 bases). CDR3 length equals 12 residues. Trimming left V 5 bases short and J 3 bases short, with 8 bases between. Germline V gives CDR1 WNHNN, CDR2 SYGVQD (reference sequence). CDR3 in DNA: TGCGCCAGCAGTTACAGGGTCTACGAGCAGTACTTC. Its translation is CASSYRVYEQYF.

The chain carries TRBV6-4 and TRBJ1-2; D unresolved. V lost 2 bases and J lost 7, with 11 bases in between. This CDR3 is 13 amino acids long. The germline CDR1 and CDR2 sequences are MRHNA and SNTAGT. The CDR3 spells CASSDNPRGGYTF. The CDR3 DNA sequence: TGTGCCAGCAGTGACAACCCCAGAGGTGGCTACACCTTC.

The chain uses TRBV5-1 and TRBJ2-7; weak D call: TRBD2 (6 bases). Trimming took 1 base from V and 5 from J, leaving 13 bases between them. Germline assignment: CDR1 SGHRS and CDR2 YFSETQ. The CDR3 is 14 residues long. The CDR3, as DNA: TGCGCCAGCAGCTTGCAGGGAGGAGGGGACGAGCAGTACTTC. Encoded protein: CASSLQGGGDEQYF.

This rearrangement joins TRBV7-2 to TRBJ2-7, with unresolved D. The CDR3 runs to 16 residues. Germline V gives CDR1 SGHTA, CDR2 FQGNSA. Trimming took off 0 bases at V and 3 bases at J, with 15 bases between the two ends. CDR3 sequence: CASSLALRFLNYEQYF. In DNA form, the CDR3 reads TGTGCCAGCAGCTTAGCGCTCCGATTCCTAAACTACGAGCAGTACTTC.

This rearrangement joins TRBV7-2 to TRBJ2-1, with a weak D call TRBD1 (6 bases). V lost 1 base and J lost 9, with 10 bases in between. The germline V gene has CDR1 SGHTA and CDR2 FQGNSA. This CDR3 comprises 13 residues. This CDR3 is CASSLGGRSEQFF. CDR3 nucleotides: TGTGCCAGCAGCTTAGGGGGGCGGAGTGAGCAGTTCTTC.

The V call is TRBV5-1, the J call TRBJ2-2; 14 bases are a match to TRBD2. The junction had 17 bases not matched to a gene; V was cut back by 5 bases and J by 5 bases. CDR1 is SGHRS and CDR2 is YFSETQ in the germline V gene. This CDR3 is built from 20 residues. The DNA of the CDR3 is TGCGCCAGCAGTTTCTCTCAAACCGGGACTAGCGGGGGTCTGACCGGGGAGCTGTTTTTT. This translates into CASSFSQTGTSGGLTGELFF.

This clone was seen a single time. The chain links TRBV11-1 to TRBJ1-1; D call uncertain. There are 13 residues in the CDR3. The V gene lost 4 bases and the J gene lost 2 bases, with 8 bases spanning the gap. Germline CDR1 and CDR2: SGHAT and FQDESV (reference sequence). The CDR3 protein is CASSSQVNTEAFF. DNA for the CDR3: TGTGCCAGCAGCTCCCAGGTTAACACTGAAGCTTTCTTT. The complete variable domain, with remaining parts taken from reference TRBV11-1 and TRBJ1-1, reads EAEVAQSPRYKITEKSQAVAFWCDPISGHATLYWYRQILGQGPELLVQFQDESVVDDSQLPKDRFSAERLKGVDSTLKIQPAELGDSAMYLCASSSQVNTEAFFGQGTRLTVV.

V usage is TRBV7-9 and J usage is TRBJ1-1, with D unresolved. V lost 2 bases to trimming and J lost 6 bases, with 22 bases between them. Germline V gives CDR1 SEHNR, CDR2 FQNEAQ (reference sequence). The CDR3 is 17 residues long. CDR3 coding DNA: TGTGCCAGCAGCTTATTCGGTTTGCGGGGAGGGAGACCTGAAGCTTTCTTT. It specifies CASSLFGLRGGRPEAFF.